Listed below are T cell receptor beta chains from one sample, sequenced in a study of cytomegalovirus exposure and HLA in healthy donors. Profiled with immunoSEQ multiplex PCR; TCRdb holds only in-frame clones, not every one. The data show about 190,000 clones, over 70% seen once. Source material: PBMCs. These receptors all come from a woman aged 25 to 39 in good health and CMV-seropositive. Both conserved end residues are part of each CDR3. Each record gives: J gene, clone size, V gene, D gene, CDR3 protein, CDR3 DNA. A D gene is named only where the DNA matches it firmly. For some rows the clone size is stated as once, few or many, or as a class when expanded; others skip it.

>TRBJ2-5|-|TRBV5-6|-
CASSLEPSALGETQYF
TGTGCCAGCAGCCTGGAGCCTAGCGCTCTAGGGGAGACCCAGTACTTC
>TRBJ2-1|-|TRBV5-1|TRBD2
CASSLAVLAGGWDSYNEQFF
TGCGCCAGCAGCTTGGCGGTCTTAGCGGGAGGTTGGGACTCCTACAATGAGCAGTTCTTC
>TRBJ2-5|-|TRBV28|TRBD1
CASSPPLRGRFFLEQYF
TGTGCCAGCAGTCCGCCACTCAGGGGGCGCTTCTTCTTGGAGCAGTACTTC
>TRBJ2-1|-|TRBV19|-
CASSMGQSSYNEQFF
TGTGCCAGTAGTATGGGCCAAAGCTCCTACAATGAGCAGTTCTTC
>TRBJ2-7|-|TRBV28|TRBD2
CASSPGTSGYYEQYF
TGTGCCAGCAGCCCCGGGACTAGCGGCTATTACGAGCAGTACTTC
>TRBJ2-7|-|TRBV4-1|-
CASSLGQGEQYF
TGCGCCAGCAGCCTCGGGCAGGGGGAGCAGTACTTC
>TRBJ1-1|-|TRBV29-1|-
CSVEGDTEAFF
TGCAGCGTTGAAGGAGATACTGAAGCTTTCTTT
>TRBJ1-2|-|TRBV7-8|-
CASSRSSGGASGYGYTF
TGTGCCAGCAGCCGATCGAGCGGGGGGGCTTCTGGTTATGGCTACACCTTC
>TRBJ1-5|-|TRBV6-1|-
CASSEGYNQPQHF
TGTGCCAGCAGTGAGGGCTACAATCAGCCCCAGCATTTT
>TRBJ1-4|-|TRBV6-1|-
CASSPGEKLFF
TGTGCCAGCAGTCCGGGTGAAAAACTGTTTTTT
>TRBJ2-7|-|TRBV5-1|-
CASSLGDFSYEQYF
TGCGCCAGCAGCTTGGGGGACTTTTCCTACGAGCAGTACTTC
>TRBJ2-3|-|TRBV14|-
CASSQDKMSWADTQYF
TGTGCCAGCAGCCAAGACAAGATGAGTTGGGCGGATACGCAGTATTTT
>TRBJ1-4|-|TRBV28|TRBD1
CASSLPTGGNEKLFF
TGTGCCAGCAGTCTACCGACAGGGGGGAATGAAAAACTGTTTTTT
>TRBJ2-7|-|TRBV28|TRBD2
CASSPLAGGPYEQYF
TGTGCCAGCAGTCCTCTAGCGGGAGGGCCGTACGAGCAGTACTTC
>TRBJ2-5|-|TRBV5-1|-
CASSLRGETQYF
TGCGCCAGCAGCTTAAGGGGAGAGACCCAGTACTTC
>TRBJ2-2|-|TRBV5-4|TRBD1
CASSSGGAATGELFF
TGTGCCAGCAGCTCAGGGGGAGCGGCCACCGGGGAGCTGTTTTTT
>TRBJ2-3|few|TRBV6-6|-
CASSYLGVTDTQYF
TGTGCCAGCAGTTACCTCGGAGTCACAGATACGCAGTATTTT
>TRBJ2-2|-|TRBV18|TRBD1
CASSPPGQGNTGELFF
TGTGCCAGCTCACCGCCGGGACAGGGAAACACCGGGGAGCTGTTTTTT
>TRBJ1-3|-|TRBV19|-
CASRRQDGNTIYF
TGTGCCAGTAGGAGACAGGACGGAAACACCATATATTTT
>TRBJ2-1|-|TRBV5-1|TRBD2
CASYPGGSFNEQFF
TGCGCCAGCTACCCGGGCGGGAGCTTTAATGAGCAGTTCTTC
>TRBJ2-1|few|TRBV6-1|-
CASSSTPGEGQFF
TGTGCCAGCAGTTCTACACCGGGAGAGGGGCAGTTCTTC
>TRBJ2-3|-|TRBV29-1|-
CSAFRTTDTQYF
TGCAGCGCGTTTAGAACCACAGATACGCAGTATTTT
>TRBJ1-1|few|TRBV13|-
CAASPGMVTEAFF
TGTGCCGCTTCACCGGGAATGGTAACTGAAGCTTTCTTT
>TRBJ2-7|few|TRBV6-6|-
CASRPEVRLEREQYF
TGTGCCAGCAGACCCGAGGTCAGATTAGAACGAGAGCAGTACTTC